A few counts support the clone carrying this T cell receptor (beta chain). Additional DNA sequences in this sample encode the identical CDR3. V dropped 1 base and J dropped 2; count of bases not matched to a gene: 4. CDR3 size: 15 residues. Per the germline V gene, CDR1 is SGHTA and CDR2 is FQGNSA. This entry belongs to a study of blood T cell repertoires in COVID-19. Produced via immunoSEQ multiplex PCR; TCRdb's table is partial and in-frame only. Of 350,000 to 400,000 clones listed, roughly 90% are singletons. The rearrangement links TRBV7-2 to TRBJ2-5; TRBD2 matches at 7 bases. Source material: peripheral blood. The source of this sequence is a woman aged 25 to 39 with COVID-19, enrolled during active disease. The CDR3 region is CASSLGGGPQETQYF. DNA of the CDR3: TGTGCCAGCAGCTTAGGGGGAGGGCCGCAAGAGACCCAGTACTTC.